One T cell receptor (beta chain) is described in this entry. The antigen is not known. V was cut by 0 bases and J by 3 bases, with 9 bases left in between. This CDR3 contains 14 residues. CDR1 is LNHDA and CDR2 is SQIVND in the germline V gene (reference sequence). These data come from a study of liver allograft versus peripheral blood T cells. About the study: Intrahepatic T cell receptor repertoires from transplanted livers were compared against repertoires in recipients' peripheral blood. Findings of the study overall: The authors reported that T cell receptor repertoires inside liver allografts differed from those in peripheral blood.

Each CDR3 protein is one row after TCRdb ran MiXCR on the reads. The repertoire holds 5,500 to 7,000 distinct CDR3 sequences, with about 16% as singletons. V gene TRBV19 combines with J gene TRBJ2-7, with no clear D. The receptor's source is a human patient who had a liver transplant. The graft donor may be the source of some T cells. The CDR3 loop is CASSIDTESYEQYF. The CDR3 DNA sequence: TGTGCCAGTAGTATAGACACTGAGAGCTACGAGCAGTACTTC.